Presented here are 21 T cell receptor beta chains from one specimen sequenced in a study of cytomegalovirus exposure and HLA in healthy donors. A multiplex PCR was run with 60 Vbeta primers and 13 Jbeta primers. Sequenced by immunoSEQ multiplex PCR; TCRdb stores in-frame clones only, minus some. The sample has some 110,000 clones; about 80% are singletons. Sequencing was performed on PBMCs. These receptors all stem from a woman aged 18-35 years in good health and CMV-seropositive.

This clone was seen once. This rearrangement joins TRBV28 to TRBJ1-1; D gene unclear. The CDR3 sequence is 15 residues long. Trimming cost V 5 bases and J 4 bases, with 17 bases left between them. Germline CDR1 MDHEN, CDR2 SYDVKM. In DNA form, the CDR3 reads TGTGCCAGCAGTCCACCGGTTAACGGTGGCACTGAAGCTTTCTTT. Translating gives CASSPPVNGGTEAFF.

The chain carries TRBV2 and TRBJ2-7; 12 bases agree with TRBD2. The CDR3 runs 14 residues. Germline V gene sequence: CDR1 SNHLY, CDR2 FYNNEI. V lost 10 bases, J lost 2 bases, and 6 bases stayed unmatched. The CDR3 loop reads CATIGLAGTYEQYF. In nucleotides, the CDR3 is TGTGCCACAATCGGACTAGCGGGAACCTACGAGCAGTACTTC.

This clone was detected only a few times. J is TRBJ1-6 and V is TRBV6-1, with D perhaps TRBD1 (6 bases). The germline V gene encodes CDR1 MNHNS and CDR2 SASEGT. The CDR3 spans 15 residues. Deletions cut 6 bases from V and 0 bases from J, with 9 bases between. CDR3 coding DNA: TGTGCCAGCAGGCAGGACAGCTCCTATAATTCACCCCTCCACTTT. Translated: CASRQDSSYNSPLHF.

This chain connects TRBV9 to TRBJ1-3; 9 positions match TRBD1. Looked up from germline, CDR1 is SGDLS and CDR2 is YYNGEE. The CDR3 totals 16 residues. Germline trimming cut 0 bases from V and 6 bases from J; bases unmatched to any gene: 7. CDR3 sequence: CASSVGGGTGLNTIYF. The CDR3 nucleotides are TGTGCCAGCAGCGTAGGAGGCGGGACAGGGCTAAACACCATATATTTT.

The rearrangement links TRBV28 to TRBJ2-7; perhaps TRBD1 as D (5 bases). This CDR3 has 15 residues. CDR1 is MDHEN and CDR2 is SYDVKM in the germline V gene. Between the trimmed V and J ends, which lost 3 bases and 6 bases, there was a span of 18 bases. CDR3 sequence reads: CASSLGQLVPPEQYF. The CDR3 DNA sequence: TGTGCCAGCAGTTTGGGGCAACTCGTACCCCCCGAGCAGTACTTC.

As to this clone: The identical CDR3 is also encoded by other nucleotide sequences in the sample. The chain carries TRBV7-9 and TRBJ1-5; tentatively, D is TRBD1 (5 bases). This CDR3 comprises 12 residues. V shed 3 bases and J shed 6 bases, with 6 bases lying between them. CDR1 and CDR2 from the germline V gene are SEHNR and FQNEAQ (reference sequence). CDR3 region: CASSLGGQPQHF. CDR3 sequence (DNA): TGTGCCAGCAGCTTGGGGGGTCAGCCCCAGCATTTT.

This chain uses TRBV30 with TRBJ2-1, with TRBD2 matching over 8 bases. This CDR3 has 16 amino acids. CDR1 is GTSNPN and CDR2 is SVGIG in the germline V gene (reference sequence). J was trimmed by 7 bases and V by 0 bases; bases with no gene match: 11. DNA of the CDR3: TGTGCCTGGAGTGTTTTGACGGGAGGGCCCTCGAATGAGCAGTTCTTC. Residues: CAWSVLTGGPSNEQFF. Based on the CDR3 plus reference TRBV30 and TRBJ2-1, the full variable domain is SQTIHQWPATLVQPVGSPLSLECTVEGTSNPNLYWYRQAAGRGLQLLFYSVGIGQISSEVPQNLSASRPQDRQFILSSKKLLLSDSGFYLCAWSVLTGGPSNEQFFGPGTRLTVL.

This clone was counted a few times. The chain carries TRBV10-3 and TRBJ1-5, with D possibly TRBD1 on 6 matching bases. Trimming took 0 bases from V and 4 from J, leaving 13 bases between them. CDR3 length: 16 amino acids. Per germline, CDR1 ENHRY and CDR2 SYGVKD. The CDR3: CAISESVAGDNQPQHF. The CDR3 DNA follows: TGTGCCATCAGTGAGTCTGTGGCAGGGGATAATCAGCCCCAGCATTTT.

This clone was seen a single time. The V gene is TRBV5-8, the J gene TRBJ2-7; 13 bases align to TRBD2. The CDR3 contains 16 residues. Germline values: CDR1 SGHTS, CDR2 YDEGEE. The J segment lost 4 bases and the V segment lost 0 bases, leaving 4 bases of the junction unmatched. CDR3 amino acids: CASSLDLGLAGYEQYF. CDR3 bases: TGTGCCAGCAGCTTGGATTTGGGACTAGCGGGGTACGAGCAGTACTTC.

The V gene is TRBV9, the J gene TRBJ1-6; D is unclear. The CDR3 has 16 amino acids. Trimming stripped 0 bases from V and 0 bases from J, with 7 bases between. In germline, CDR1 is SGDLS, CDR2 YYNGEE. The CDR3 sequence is CASSVDGSSYNSPLHF. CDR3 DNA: TGTGCCAGCAGCGTAGATGGGAGCTCCTATAATTCACCCCTCCACTTT. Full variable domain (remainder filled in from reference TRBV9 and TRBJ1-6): DSGVTQTPKHLITATGQRVTLRCSPRSGDLSVYWYQQSLDQGLQFLIQYYNGEERAKGNILERFSAQQFPDLHSELNLSSLELGDSALYFCASSVDGSSYNSPLHFGNGTRLTVT.

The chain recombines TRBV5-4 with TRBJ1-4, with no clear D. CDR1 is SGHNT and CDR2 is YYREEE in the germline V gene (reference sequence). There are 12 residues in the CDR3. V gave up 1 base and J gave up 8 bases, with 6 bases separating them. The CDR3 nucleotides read TGTGCCAGCAGCTTGTACCGGGAAAAACTGTTTTTT. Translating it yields CASSLYREKLFF.

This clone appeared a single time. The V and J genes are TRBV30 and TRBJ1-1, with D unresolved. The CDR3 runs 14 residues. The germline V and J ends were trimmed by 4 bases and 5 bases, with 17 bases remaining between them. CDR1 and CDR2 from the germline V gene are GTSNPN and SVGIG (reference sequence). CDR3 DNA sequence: TGTGCCTGGACCGCGGGCGTAGTATGGACTGAAGCTTTCTTT. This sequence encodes CAWTAGVVWTEAFF.

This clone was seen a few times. This CDR3 reads CASSLRGLAAQGSYNEQFF. DNA of the CDR3: TGTGCCAGCAGCTTAAGGGGACTAGCGGCCCAGGGCTCCTACAATGAGCAGTTCTTC. The J gene is TRBJ2-1, the V gene TRBV7-8, with 11 positions matching TRBD2. The CDR3 has 19 amino acids. The ends lost 2 bases at V and 0 bases at J; junction bases unmatched: 9. Germline V CDR1 and CDR2: SGHVS, FQNEAQ.

The CDR3 DNA reads TGTGCCAGCAGCCAAGACCCAGGGGCGGGTTCACCCCTCCACTTT. Encoded protein: CASSQDPGAGSPLHF. V usage is TRBV4-2 and J usage is TRBJ1-6; the D gene is possibly TRBD1 (6 bases). This CDR3 is built from 15 residues. V was pared by 0 bases and J by 9 bases, with 12 bases between. Germline CDR1 and CDR2: LGHNA and YNFKEQ.

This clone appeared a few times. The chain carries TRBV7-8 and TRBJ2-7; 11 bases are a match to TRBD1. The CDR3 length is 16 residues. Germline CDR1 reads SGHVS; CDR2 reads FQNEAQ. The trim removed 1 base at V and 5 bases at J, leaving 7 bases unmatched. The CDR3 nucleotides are TGTGCCAGCAGCTTAGGGACAGGGGGCGATGGTAACGAGCAGTACTTC. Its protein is CASSLGTGGDGNEQYF.

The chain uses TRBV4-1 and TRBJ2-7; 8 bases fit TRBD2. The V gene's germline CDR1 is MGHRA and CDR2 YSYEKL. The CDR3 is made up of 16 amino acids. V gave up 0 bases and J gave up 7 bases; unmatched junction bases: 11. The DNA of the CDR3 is TGCGCCAGCAGCCAAGATCTTGGAGCGGGAGTTAGGGAGCAGTACTTC. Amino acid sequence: CASSQDLGAGVREQYF.

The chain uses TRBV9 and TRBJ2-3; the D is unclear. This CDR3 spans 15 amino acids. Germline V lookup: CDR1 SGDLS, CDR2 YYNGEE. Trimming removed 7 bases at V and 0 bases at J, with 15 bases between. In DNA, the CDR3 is TGTGCCAGCGACCCGATAGCCTCCAGCACAGATACGCAGTATTTT. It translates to CASDPIASSTDTQYF.

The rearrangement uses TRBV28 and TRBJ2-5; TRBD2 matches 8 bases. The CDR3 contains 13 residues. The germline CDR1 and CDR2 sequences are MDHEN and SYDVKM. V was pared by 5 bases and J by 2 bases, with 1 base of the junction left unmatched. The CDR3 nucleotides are TGTGCCAGCAGTGCTAGCGGGCAAGAGACCCAGTACTTC. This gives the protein CASSASGQETQYF.

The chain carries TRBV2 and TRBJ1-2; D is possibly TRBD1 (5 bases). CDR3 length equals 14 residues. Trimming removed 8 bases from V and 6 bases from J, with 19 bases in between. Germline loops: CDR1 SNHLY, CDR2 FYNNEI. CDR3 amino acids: CASPGSGLGNGYTF. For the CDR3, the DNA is TGTGCCAGCCCAGGGTCCGGCCTTGGTAATGGCTACACCTTC.

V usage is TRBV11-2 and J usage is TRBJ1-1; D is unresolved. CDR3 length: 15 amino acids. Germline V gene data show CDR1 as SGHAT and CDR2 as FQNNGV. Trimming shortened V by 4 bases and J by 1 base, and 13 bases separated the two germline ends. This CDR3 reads CASSSFWAANTEAFF. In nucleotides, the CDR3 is TGTGCCAGCAGCTCTTTTTGGGCAGCGAACACTGAAGCTTTCTTT.

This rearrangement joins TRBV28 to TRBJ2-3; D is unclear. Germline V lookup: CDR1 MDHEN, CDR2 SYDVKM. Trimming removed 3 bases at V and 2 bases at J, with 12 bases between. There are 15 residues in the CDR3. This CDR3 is CASSLASVITDTQYF. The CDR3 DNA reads TGTGCCAGCAGTTTGGCTAGTGTTATCACAGATACGCAGTATTTT.